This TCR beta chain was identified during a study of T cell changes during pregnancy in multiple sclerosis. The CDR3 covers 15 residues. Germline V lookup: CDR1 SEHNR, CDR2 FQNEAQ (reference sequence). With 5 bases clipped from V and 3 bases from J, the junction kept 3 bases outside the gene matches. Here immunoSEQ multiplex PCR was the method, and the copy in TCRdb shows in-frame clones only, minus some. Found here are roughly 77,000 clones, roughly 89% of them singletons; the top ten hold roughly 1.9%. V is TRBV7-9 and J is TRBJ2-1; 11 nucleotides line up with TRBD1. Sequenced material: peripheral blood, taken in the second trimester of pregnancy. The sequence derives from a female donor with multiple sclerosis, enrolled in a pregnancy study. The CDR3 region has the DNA TGTGCCAGCAGCCCCGGGACAGGGGGCTACAATGAGCAGTTCTTC. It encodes CASSPGTGGYNEQFF.